This TCR beta chain was profiled in a study of PD-L1 blockade in urothelial cancer. At the level of the study: Blood analyses occurred 3 weeks (second dose) and 6 weeks post treatment start.

Study findings and constraints: Better survival was forecast by a pretreatment blood TCR clonality below the median.

Sequencing used immunoSEQ multiplex PCR; TCRdb keeps in-frame clones, though not all of them. The data show under 80,000 clones, with 81% seen just once and 4.5% to 6% held by the top ten. The CDR3 is 14 amino acids. With 4 bases removed from V and 2 bases from J, the gap between germline ends came to 12 bases. Germline V gives CDR1 SGHRS, CDR2 YFSETQ. About this clone itself: Its antigen is undetermined.

Indicated time point: pretreatment peripheral blood. Here the sequenced sample was PBMCs, taken around atezolizumab (anti-PD-L1) treatment. The chain recombines TRBV5-1 with TRBJ1-2, with D maybe TRBD1 (5 bases). The sequence was collected from a man aged 65 to 85 with urothelial cancer. CDR3 DNA sequence: TGCGCCAGCAGCGGGGGGGTCCCCAACTATGGCTACACCTTC. This translates into CASSGGVPNYGYTF. Based on the CDR3 plus reference TRBV5-1 and TRBJ1-2, the full variable domain is KAGVTQTPRYLIKTRGQQVTLSCSPISGHRSVSWYQQTPGQGLQFLFEYFSETQRNKGNFPGRFSGRQFSNSRSEMNVSTLELGDSALYLCASSGGVPNYGYTFGSGTRLTVV.